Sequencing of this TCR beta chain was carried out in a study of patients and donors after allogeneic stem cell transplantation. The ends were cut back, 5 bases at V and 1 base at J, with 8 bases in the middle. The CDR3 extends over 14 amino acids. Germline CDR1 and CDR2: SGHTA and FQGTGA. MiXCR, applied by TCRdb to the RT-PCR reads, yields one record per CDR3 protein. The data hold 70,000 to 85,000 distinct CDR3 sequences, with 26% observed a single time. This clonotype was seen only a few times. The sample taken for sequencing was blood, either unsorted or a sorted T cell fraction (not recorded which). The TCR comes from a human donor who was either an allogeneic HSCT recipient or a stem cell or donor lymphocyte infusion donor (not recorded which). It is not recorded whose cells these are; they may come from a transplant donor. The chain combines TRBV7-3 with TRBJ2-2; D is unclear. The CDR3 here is CASSARQNTGELFF. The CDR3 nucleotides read TGTGCCAGCAGCGCCCGACAGAACACCGGGGAGCTGTTTTTT.